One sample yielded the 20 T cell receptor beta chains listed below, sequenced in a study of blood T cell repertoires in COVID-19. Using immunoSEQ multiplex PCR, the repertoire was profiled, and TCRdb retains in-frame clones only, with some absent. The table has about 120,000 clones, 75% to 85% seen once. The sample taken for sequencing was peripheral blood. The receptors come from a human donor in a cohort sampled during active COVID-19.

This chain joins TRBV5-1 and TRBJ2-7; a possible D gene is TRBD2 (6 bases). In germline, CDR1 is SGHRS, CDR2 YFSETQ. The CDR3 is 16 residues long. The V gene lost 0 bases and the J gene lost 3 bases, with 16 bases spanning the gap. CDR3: CASSLAQSWEDYEQYF. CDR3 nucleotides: TGCGCCAGCAGCTTGGCTCAGAGCTGGGAGGACTACGAGCAGTACTTC.

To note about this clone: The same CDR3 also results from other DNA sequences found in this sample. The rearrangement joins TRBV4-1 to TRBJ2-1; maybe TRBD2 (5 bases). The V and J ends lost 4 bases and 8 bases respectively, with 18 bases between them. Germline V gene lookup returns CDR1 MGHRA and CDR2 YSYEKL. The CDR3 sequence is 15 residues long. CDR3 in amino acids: CASSPGSTSGDEQFF. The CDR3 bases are TGCGCCAGCAGCCCGGGAAGTACTAGTGGAGATGAGCAGTTCTTC.

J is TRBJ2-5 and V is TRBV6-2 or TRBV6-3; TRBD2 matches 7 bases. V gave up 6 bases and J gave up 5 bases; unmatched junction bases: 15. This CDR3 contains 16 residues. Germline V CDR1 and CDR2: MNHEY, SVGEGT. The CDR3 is CASSREEAGSLETQYF. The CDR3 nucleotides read TGTGCCAGCAGCCGGGAGGAGGCAGGGTCTTTGGAGACCCAGTACTTC.

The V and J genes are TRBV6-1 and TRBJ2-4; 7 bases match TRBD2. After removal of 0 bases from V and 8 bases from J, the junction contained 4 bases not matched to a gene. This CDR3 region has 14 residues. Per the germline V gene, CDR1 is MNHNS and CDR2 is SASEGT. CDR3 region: CASSEALRGDIQYF. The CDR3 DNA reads TGTGCCAGCAGTGAAGCGCTTCGGGGGGACATTCAGTACTTC.

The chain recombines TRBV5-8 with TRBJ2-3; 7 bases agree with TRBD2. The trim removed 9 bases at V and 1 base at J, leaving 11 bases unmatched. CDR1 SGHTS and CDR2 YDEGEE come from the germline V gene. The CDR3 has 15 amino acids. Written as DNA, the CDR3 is TGTGCCATATCTCTAGGACTAGATGGCACAGATACGCAGTATTTT. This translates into CAISLGLDGTDTQYF.

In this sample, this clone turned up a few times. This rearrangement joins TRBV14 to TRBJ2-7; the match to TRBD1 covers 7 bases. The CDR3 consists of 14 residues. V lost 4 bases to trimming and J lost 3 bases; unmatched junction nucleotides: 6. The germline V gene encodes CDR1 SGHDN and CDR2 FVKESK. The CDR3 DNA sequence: TGTGCCAGCAGCCCCCACCGACAGGGCTACGAGCAGTACTTC. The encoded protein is CASSPHRQGYEQYF.

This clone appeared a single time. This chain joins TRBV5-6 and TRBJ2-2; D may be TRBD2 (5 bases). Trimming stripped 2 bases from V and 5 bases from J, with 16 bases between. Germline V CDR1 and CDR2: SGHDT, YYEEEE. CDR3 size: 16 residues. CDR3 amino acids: CASSLGGGRTTGELFF. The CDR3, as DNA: TGTGCCAGCAGCTTAGGAGGCGGTCGAACAACCGGGGAGCTGTTTTTT.

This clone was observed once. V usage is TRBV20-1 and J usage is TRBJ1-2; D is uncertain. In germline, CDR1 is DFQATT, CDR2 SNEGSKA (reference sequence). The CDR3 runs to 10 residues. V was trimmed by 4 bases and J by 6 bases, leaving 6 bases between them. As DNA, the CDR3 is TGCAGTGCTACCGGGGATGGCTACACCTTC. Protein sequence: CSATGDGYTF.

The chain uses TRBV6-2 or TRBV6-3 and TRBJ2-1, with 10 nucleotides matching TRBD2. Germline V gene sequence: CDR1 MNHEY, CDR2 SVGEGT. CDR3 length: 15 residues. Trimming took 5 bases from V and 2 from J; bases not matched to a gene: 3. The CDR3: CASSPSGGAYNEQFF. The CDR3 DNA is TGTGCCAGCAGTCCGAGCGGGGGGGCCTACAATGAGCAGTTCTTC.

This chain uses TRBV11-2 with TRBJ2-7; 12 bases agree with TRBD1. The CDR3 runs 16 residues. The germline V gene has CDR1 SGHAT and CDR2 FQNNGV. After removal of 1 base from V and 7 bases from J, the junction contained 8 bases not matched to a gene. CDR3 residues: CASSLGLGQGAGEQYF. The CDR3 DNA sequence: TGTGCCAGCAGCTTAGGGCTGGGACAGGGGGCGGGAGAGCAGTACTTC.

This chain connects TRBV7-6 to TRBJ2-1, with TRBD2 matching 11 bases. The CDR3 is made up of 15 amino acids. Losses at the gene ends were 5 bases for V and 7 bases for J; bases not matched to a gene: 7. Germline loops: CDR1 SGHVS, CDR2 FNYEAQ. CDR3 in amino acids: CASSPTSGGGNEQFF. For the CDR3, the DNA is TGTGCCAGCAGCCCTACTAGCGGGGGAGGGAATGAGCAGTTCTTC.

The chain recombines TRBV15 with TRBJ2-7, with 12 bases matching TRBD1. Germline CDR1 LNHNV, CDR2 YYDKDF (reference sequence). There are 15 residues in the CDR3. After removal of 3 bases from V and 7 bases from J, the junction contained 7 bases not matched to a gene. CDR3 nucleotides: TGTGCCACCAGCAGCGGGACAGGGGGCGTTAGGGAGCAGTACTTC. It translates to CATSSGTGGVREQYF. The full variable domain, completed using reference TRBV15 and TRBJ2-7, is DAMVIQNPRYQVTQFGKPVTLSCSQTLNHNVMYWYQQKSSQAPKLLFHYYDKDFNNEADTPDNFQSRRPNTSFCFLDIRSPGLGDTAMYLCATSSGTGGVREQYFGPGTRLTVT.

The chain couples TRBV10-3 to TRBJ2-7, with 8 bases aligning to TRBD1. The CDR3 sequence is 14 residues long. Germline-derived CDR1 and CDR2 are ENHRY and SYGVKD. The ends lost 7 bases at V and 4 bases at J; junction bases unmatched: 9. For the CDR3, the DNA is TGTGCCATCATGGAGACAGGGGATTCGTACGAGCAGTACTTC. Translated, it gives CAIMETGDSYEQYF.

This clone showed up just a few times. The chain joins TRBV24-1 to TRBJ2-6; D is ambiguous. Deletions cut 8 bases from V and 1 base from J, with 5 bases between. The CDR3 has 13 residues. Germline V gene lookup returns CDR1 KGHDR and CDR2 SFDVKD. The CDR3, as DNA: TGTGCCACCACAGATTCTGGGGCCAACGTCCTGACTTTC. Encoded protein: CATTDSGANVLTF.

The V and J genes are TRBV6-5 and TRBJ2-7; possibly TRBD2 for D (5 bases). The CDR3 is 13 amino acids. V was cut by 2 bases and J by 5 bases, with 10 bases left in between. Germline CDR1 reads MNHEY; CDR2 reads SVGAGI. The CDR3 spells CASSYLRGHEQYF. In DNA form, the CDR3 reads TGTGCCAGCAGTTACCTGCGCGGGCACGAGCAGTACTTC.

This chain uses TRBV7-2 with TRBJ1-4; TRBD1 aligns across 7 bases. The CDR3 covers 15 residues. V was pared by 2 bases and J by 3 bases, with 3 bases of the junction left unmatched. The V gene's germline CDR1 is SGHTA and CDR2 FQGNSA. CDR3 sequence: CASSLSGQSNEKLFF. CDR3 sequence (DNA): TGTGCCAGCAGCTTATCGGGACAGTCTAATGAAAAACTGTTTTTT.

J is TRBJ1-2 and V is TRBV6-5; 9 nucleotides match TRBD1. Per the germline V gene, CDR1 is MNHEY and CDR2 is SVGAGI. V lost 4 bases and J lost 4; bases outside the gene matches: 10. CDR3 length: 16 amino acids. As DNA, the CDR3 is TGTGCCAGCAGTTCAGCCACAGGGACAGGGCCCTATGGCTACACCTTC. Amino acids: CASSSATGTGPYGYTF.

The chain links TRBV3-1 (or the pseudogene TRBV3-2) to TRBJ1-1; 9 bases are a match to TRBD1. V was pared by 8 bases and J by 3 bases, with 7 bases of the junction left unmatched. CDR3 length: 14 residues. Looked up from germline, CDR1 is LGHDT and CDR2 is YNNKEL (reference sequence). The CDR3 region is CASQDRGLDTEAFF. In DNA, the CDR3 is TGTGCCAGCCAGGACAGGGGTCTTGACACTGAAGCTTTCTTT.

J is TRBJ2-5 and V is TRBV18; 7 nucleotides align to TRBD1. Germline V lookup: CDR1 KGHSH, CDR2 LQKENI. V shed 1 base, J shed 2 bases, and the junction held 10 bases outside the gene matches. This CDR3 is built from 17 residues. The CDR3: CASSPRVTGEGQETQYF. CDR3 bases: TGTGCCAGCTCACCACGAGTCACAGGGGAAGGTCAAGAGACCCAGTACTTC.

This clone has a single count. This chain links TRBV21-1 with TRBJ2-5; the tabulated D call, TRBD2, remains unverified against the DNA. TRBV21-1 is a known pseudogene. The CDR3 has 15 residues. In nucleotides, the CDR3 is TGTGCCAGCAGCAAGGGGAGGGACGGTCCAGAGGCCCAGTACTTC. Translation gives CASSKGRDGPEAQYF.